The clone carrying this T cell receptor (beta chain) has just a few counts. This sample is drawn from a study of technical replicates of blood from a handful of donors. Germline V gives CDR1 ENHRY, CDR2 SYGVKD. The CDR3 spans 14 residues. The V and J ends lost 4 bases and 7 bases, in that order; junction bases with no gene match: 5. Using immunoSEQ multiplex PCR, the repertoire was profiled, and TCRdb retains in-frame clones only, with some absent. The data hold tens of thousands of clones, with 80% to 95% observed a single time. The TCR was taken from a human donor in good health. The chain recombines TRBV10-3 with TRBJ2-7, with 12 bases identical to TRBD1. Specimen: T cells isolated from PBMCs. CDR3 sequence (DNA): TGTGCCATCAGTGTACGGGACAGGGGGCTTGAGCAGTACTTC. Translation: CAISVRDRGLEQYF.